This T cell receptor beta chain was captured in a study of blood T cell repertoires in COVID-19. On the study more broadly: Collection of acute and convalescent COVID-19 samples took place in the United States, Italy and Spain. In each case, the material was cDNA or gDNA derived from T cells, B-cell-depleted T cells, or PBMCs.

Original processing notes: From reference gene primer amplification, estimates of nucleated cell counts were derived. Libraries were prepared by immunoSEQ multiplex PCR; TCRdb keeps only in-frame clonotypes and omits some of them. The D gene and trimming were derived from the DNA, and the V and J assignments and clone size from that table. The sample consists of some 98,000 clones, around 82% of them appearing once. The CDR3 is 16 residues long. This rearrangement joins TRBV12-2 to TRBJ1-5; the table's D call of TRBD1 was not tested on the DNA. TRBV12-2 is a recognized pseudogene. The sample comprised peripheral blood. This receptor was identified in a man between 70 and 80 years old with active or convalescent COVID-19. The CDR3 sequence: CASRLVVGTGDQPQHF. Here the CDR3 DNA reads TGTGCAAGTCGCTTAGTCGTGGGGACAGGAGATCAGCCCCAGCATTTT.